Listed below are T cell receptor beta chains from one sample, sequenced in a study of T cell changes during pregnancy in multiple sclerosis. Method: immunoSEQ multiplex PCR; TCRdb's copy keeps in-frame clones and lacks some. Among around 100,000 clones listed, around 92% were seen once. This sample comprised peripheral blood, obtained after pregnancy. The receptors stem from a female donor with multiple sclerosis, enrolled in a pregnancy study. Each CDR3 is given with its conserved first and last residue. The order of the fields is J gene, V gene, clone size, D gene, CDR3 protein, CDR3 DNA. The D gene is left open where the match is weak. Size is omitted from some rows. Given values are once, few, many or a class for expanded clones.

J gene: TRBJ2-7; V gene: TRBV14; clone size: once; D gene: TRBD2; CDR3 protein: CASSQAVRTSSSYEQYF; CDR3 DNA: TGTGCCAGCAGCCAAGCAGTCCGGACTAGCTCATCCTACGAGCAGTACTTC
J gene: TRBJ1-1; V gene: TRBV15; clone size: NA; D gene: NA; CDR3 protein: CATSMTGEGAEAFF; CDR3 DNA: TGTGCCACCAGCATGACTGGGGAGGGGGCTGAAGCTTTCTTT
J gene: TRBJ1-1; V gene: TRBV29-1; clone size: NA; D gene: TRBD1; CDR3 protein: CSVGQGDTEAFF; CDR3 DNA: TGCAGCGTTGGGCAGGGGGACACTGAAGCTTTCTTT
J gene: TRBJ1-2; V gene: TRBV6-5; clone size: NA; D gene: TRBD1; CDR3 protein: CASSYPGQVGGYTF; CDR3 DNA: TGTGCCAGCAGTTACCCGGGACAGGTCGGTGGCTACACCTTC
J gene: TRBJ1-6; V gene: TRBV28; clone size: NA; D gene: NA; CDR3 protein: CASSYSEGRTYSPLHF; CDR3 DNA: TGTGCCAGCAGCTACAGCGAGGGCAGGACTTATTCACCCCTCCACTTT
J gene: TRBJ1-2; V gene: TRBV6-5; clone size: NA; D gene: NA; CDR3 protein: CASSPQGKANYGYTF; CDR3 DNA: TGTGCCAGCAGTCCTCAGGGGAAGGCGAACTATGGCTACACCTTC
J gene: TRBJ1-1; V gene: TRBV9; clone size: NA; D gene: NA; CDR3 protein: CASSPGGGTEAFF; CDR3 DNA: TGTGCCAGCAGCCCCGGGGGGGGCACTGAAGCTTTCTTT
J gene: TRBJ2-2; V gene: TRBV18; clone size: NA; D gene: TRBD2; CDR3 protein: CASSPQLAEHTGELFF; CDR3 DNA: TGTGCCAGCTCACCACAACTAGCGGAACACACCGGGGAGCTGTTTTTT
J gene: TRBJ2-3; V gene: TRBV7-3; clone size: NA; D gene: TRBD2; CDR3 protein: CASSLLGRSSGTTDTQYF; CDR3 DNA: TGTGCCAGCAGCTTACTTGGCAGGTCTAGCGGGACCACAGATACGCAGTATTTT
J gene: TRBJ2-3; V gene: TRBV5-1; clone size: NA; D gene: TRBD2; CDR3 protein: CASSYSGWGTDTQYF; CDR3 DNA: TGCGCCAGCAGCTATAGCGGGTGGGGCACAGATACGCAGTATTTT
J gene: TRBJ2-1; V gene: TRBV15; clone size: NA; D gene: TRBD2; CDR3 protein: CATSRGVAGVLDEQFF; CDR3 DNA: TGTGCCACCAGCAGAGGAGTAGCGGGGGTTTTAGATGAGCAGTTCTTC
J gene: TRBJ1-3; V gene: TRBV6-1; clone size: NA; D gene: NA; CDR3 protein: CASSHRGEEYTIYF; CDR3 DNA: TGTGCCAGCAGCCACCGGGGGGAGGAATACACCATATATTTT
J gene: TRBJ2-1; V gene: TRBV5-8; clone size: NA; D gene: NA; CDR3 protein: CASSLPGIEQFF; CDR3 DNA: TGTGCCAGCAGCTTACCGGGGATTGAGCAGTTCTTC
J gene: TRBJ1-5; V gene: TRBV28; clone size: NA; D gene: NA; CDR3 protein: CASSLVPGVQPQHF; CDR3 DNA: TGTGCCAGCAGTTTGGTACCGGGGGTTCAGCCCCAGCATTTT
J gene: TRBJ1-5; V gene: TRBV27; clone size: once; D gene: TRBD1; CDR3 protein: CASSRRSGTGGLGNQPQHF; CDR3 DNA: TGTGCCAGCAGTCGAAGATCCGGGACAGGGGGACTCGGGAATCAGCCCCAGCATTTT
J gene: TRBJ2-7; V gene: TRBV5-1; clone size: NA; D gene: NA; CDR3 protein: CASRPGNSYEQYF; CDR3 DNA: TGCGCCAGCAGGCCGGGGAACTCCTACGAGCAGTACTTC
J gene: TRBJ1-2; V gene: TRBV6-5; clone size: once; D gene: NA; CDR3 protein: CASSYSVGGGAYGYTF; CDR3 DNA: TGTGCCAGCAGTTACTCGGTGGGTGGGGGGGCCTATGGCTACACCTTC
J gene: TRBJ2-2; V gene: TRBV5-5; clone size: NA; D gene: NA; CDR3 protein: CASSLGAGANTGELFF; CDR3 DNA: TGTGCCAGCAGCTTGGGGGCCGGCGCGAACACCGGGGAGCTGTTTTTT
J gene: TRBJ2-2; V gene: TRBV6-1; clone size: NA; D gene: NA; CDR3 protein: CASNSRVSSTGELFF; CDR3 DNA: TGTGCCAGCAATTCCAGGGTTTCAAGTACCGGGGAGCTGTTTTTT
J gene: TRBJ2-7; V gene: TRBV10-3; clone size: NA; D gene: NA; CDR3 protein: CAITANGGNGYEQYF; CDR3 DNA: TGTGCCATCACCGCGAACGGGGGTAATGGTTACGAGCAGTACTTC
J gene: TRBJ2-2; V gene: TRBV7-6; clone size: NA; D gene: NA; CDR3 protein: CASSLALQGFKSGELFF; CDR3 DNA: TGTGCCAGCAGCTTAGCCTTACAGGGTTTTAAATCCGGGGAGCTGTTTTTT
J gene: TRBJ1-1; V gene: TRBV5-1; clone size: NA; D gene: TRBD1; CDR3 protein: CASSLPGGASEAFF; CDR3 DNA: TGCGCCAGCAGCTTGCCAGGGGGCGCGTCCGAAGCTTTCTTT
J gene: TRBJ1-1; V gene: TRBV6-1; clone size: NA; D gene: NA; CDR3 protein: CASSPTGGTTEAFF; CDR3 DNA: TGTGCCAGCAGTCCTACTGGGGGGACGACTGAAGCTTTCTTT
J gene: TRBJ1-6; V gene: TRBV21-1; clone size: NA; D gene: NA; CDR3 protein: CASSNQCRVLSPLHF; CDR3 DNA: TGTGCCAGCAGCAACCAGTGCAGGGTGTTATCACCCCTCCACTTT